Below, 16 T cell receptor beta chains from the same sample are listed, as sequenced in a study of molecular identifiers for immune sequencing clone quantification. TCRdb processed the PCR reads anew with MiXCR; each CDR3 protein has one entry. The sample shows about 18,000 distinct CDR3 sequences, under 25% of them seen only once. The sequenced sample consisted of naive CD8+ T cells from blood, with Jurkat cell RNA spiked in. The subset here: FACS-sorted CD8+CD4-CCR7+CD45RA+ naive T cells. The receptors derive from a human donor in good health. Some libraries in this study had Jurkat cell RNA spiked in.

With regard to this clonotype: At one end the junction does not follow the germline gene, possibly because of a read error. J is TRBJ2-7 and V is TRBV7-9; 10 bases are a match to TRBD2. The CDR3 contains 15 residues. Looked up from germline, CDR1 is SEHNR and CDR2 is FQNEAQ (reference sequence). The CDR3 sequence is CANSSPLAGAYEQYF. The CDR3 DNA reads TGTGCCAACAGCTCCCCCCTAGCGGGAGCCTACGAGCAGTACTTC.

Regarding this clonotype: A much larger clone sits a single nucleotide away, making a read error possible. The chain combines TRBV15 with TRBJ2-2; D may be TRBD2 (5 bases). Looked up from germline, CDR1 is LNHNV and CDR2 is YYDKDF (reference sequence). This CDR3 contains 11 residues. Here the CDR3 DNA reads TGTGCCACCAGCAGCCCCGGGGAGCTGGTTTTT. Protein sequence: CATSSPGELVF.

The chain has TRBV19 and TRBJ1-5; D call uncertain. CDR3 size: 16 residues. Germline V lookup: CDR1 LNHDA, CDR2 SQIVND (reference sequence). V was cut by 3 bases and J by 1 base, with 13 bases left in between. CDR3 sequence reads: CASSMATRASNQPQHF. The CDR3 DNA reads as TGTGCCAGTAGTATGGCCACCCGGGCCAGCAATCAGCCCCAGCATTTT.

Points on this clonotype: A single base separates this from a much larger clone, so it may be a read error. Given the absence of the conserved phenylalanine or tryptophan at the CDR3 end, a read error is likely. The CDR3 coding sequence is TGTGCCAGCAGCCATACTAGCAGTTACAATGAGCAGTTCCTC. This gives the protein CASSHTSSYNEQFL. This chain uses TRBV14 with TRBJ2-1; D is perhaps TRBD2 (6 bases). The CDR3 covers 14 residues. Trimming pared 3 bases from V and 4 bases from J, leaving 10 bases between. Per germline, CDR1 SGHDN and CDR2 FVKESK.

V gene TRBV28 combines with J gene TRBJ2-1; TRBD1 aligns across 9 bases. This CDR3 has 17 residues. V dropped 5 bases and J dropped 4; count of bases not matched to a gene: 12. Germline assignment: CDR1 MDHEN and CDR2 SYDVKM. Here the CDR3 DNA reads TGTGCCAGCAGTGCGCAAACCTGGGACAGGGATTACAATGAGCAGTTCTTC. Translating it yields CASSAQTWDRDYNEQFF.

This clonotype is labeled medium-sized (0.01 to 0.1%). The chain has TRBV20-1 and TRBJ2-5; 13 nucleotides match TRBD2. There are 14 residues in the CDR3. Trimming took 3 bases from V and 7 from J; bases not matched to a gene: 5. CDR1 DFQATT and CDR2 SNEGSKA come from the germline V gene (reference sequence). CDR3 sequence: CSARRTSGRLTQYF. CDR3 in DNA: TGCAGTGCTAGGAGGACTAGCGGGAGATTGACCCAGTACTTC.

This clonotype showed up many times. The CDR3 reads CASSLGGPGEQYF. The CDR3 nucleotides are TGTGCCAGCAGTTTGGGGGGGCCCGGCGAGCAGTACTTC. J is TRBJ2-7 and V is TRBV12-3 or TRBV12-4; D is perhaps TRBD2 (7 bases). V was shortened by 3 bases and J by 6 bases, with 12 bases between the two germline ends. This CDR3 has 13 amino acids.

There are many counts of this clonotype. The CDR3 protein is CASSLGTGGVYEQYF. The CDR3 nucleotides read TGTGCCAGCAGTTTAGGGACAGGGGGGGTCTACGAGCAGTACTTC. The V and J genes are TRBV27 and TRBJ2-7; 11 bases line up with TRBD1. The length of the CDR3 is 15 residues. After removal of 2 bases from V and 3 bases from J, the junction contained 3 bases not matched to a gene. Germline values: CDR1 MNHEY, CDR2 SMNVEV (reference sequence).

The chain joins TRBV9 to TRBJ1-4; no reliable D call. The V end lost 3 bases, the J end lost 10 bases, and 10 bases lay between the germline ends. This CDR3 has 12 amino acids. Germline V lookup: CDR1 SGDLS, CDR2 YYNGEE. The CDR3 spells CASSEPEGKLFF. The CDR3 DNA sequence: TGTGCCAGCAGCGAGCCGGAGGGAAAACTGTTTTTT.

This clonotype has a count of ten or more. The chain uses TRBV6-5 and TRBJ1-2; TRBD1 agrees at 8 bases. The V gene end was trimmed by 6 bases and the J gene end by 4 bases; junction bases not matched to a gene: 10. The CDR3 spans 15 residues. The germline V gene has CDR1 MNHEY and CDR2 SVGAGI. CDR3 bases: TGTGCCAGCAGCCTGGCTTGGCAGGGGGCCTATGGCTACACCTTC. It translates to CASSLAWQGAYGYTF.

The genes are TRBV7-2 and TRBJ2-3; 9 nucleotides match TRBD2. Germline CDR1 reads SGHTA; CDR2 reads FQGNSA. J was trimmed by 7 bases and V by 4 bases; bases with no gene match: 12. The CDR3 runs 16 residues. Here the CDR3 reads CASSSATSGPRHTQYF. CDR3 sequence (DNA): TGTGCCAGCAGCTCGGCGACTAGCGGACCAAGGCATACGCAGTATTTT.

This clonotype was seen more than once but under ten times. The gene calls are TRBV15 and TRBJ2-3; 8 bases agree with TRBD2. Germline V gene data show CDR1 as LNHNV and CDR2 as YYDKDF (reference sequence). This CDR3 is built from 18 residues. Unmatched junction bases numbered 11, after V lost 3 bases and J lost 0 bases. The CDR3: CATSSIPLAGPSTDTQYF. In nucleotides, the CDR3 is TGTGCCACCAGCAGTATCCCCCTAGCGGGTCCTAGCACAGATACGCAGTATTTT.

This clonotype has more than one count but fewer than ten. DNA of the CDR3: TGCAGCGTTGAAGATCTTAAGACCTCCGAGCAGTACTTC. Its translation: CSVEDLKTSEQYF. The gene calls are TRBV29-1 and TRBJ2-7; D not certain. CDR1 is SQVTM and CDR2 is ANQGSEA in the germline V gene. CDR3 length: 13 residues. V was cut by 0 bases and J by 6 bases, with 12 bases left in between.

This clonotype was counted many times. The chain combines TRBV7-2 with TRBJ2-2; D gene unclear. The CDR3 is 15 amino acids. The ends were cut back, 2 bases at V and 3 bases at J, with 10 bases in the middle. Germline V CDR1 and CDR2: SGHTA, FQGNSA. CDR3 in DNA: TGTGCCAGCAGCTTAATCGTACAGCACACCGGGGAGCTGTTTTTT. Amino acid sequence: CASSLIVQHTGELFF.

The chain carries TRBV6-5 and TRBJ2-7; 7 bases are shared with TRBD1. The trim removed 0 bases at V and 2 bases at J, leaving 4 bases unmatched. CDR1 is MNHEY, CDR2 SVGAGI, per germline. This CDR3 region has 15 residues. CDR3 loop: CASSYSFTGAYEQYF. The CDR3 DNA reads TGTGCCAGCAGTTACTCTTTTACAGGGGCCTACGAGCAGTACTTC.

This clonotype came up many times. The rearrangement links TRBV10-2 to TRBJ2-7, with D perhaps TRBD1 (6 bases). Germline values: CDR1 WSHSY, CDR2 SAAADI. V lost 6 bases and J lost 6, with 9 bases in between. There are 11 residues in the CDR3. CDR3 residues: CASRQGPEQYF. The CDR3, as DNA: TGCGCCAGCAGGCAGGGGCCCGAGCAGTACTTC.